This T cell receptor (beta chain) comes out of a study of blood T cell repertoires in COVID-19. Participants came from about two dozen US areas, aged about 18 to 95 years. Cohorts were determined from participant-reported clinical history. This CDR3 has 15 residues. The germline V gene encodes CDR1 LGHDT and CDR2 YNNKEL (reference sequence). Deletions cut 3 bases from V and 5 bases from J, with 16 bases between. The protocol was immunoSEQ multiplex PCR, while the TCRdb copy is restricted to in-frame clones and leaves out a portion. The top ten clones hold 1.2% of a sample with roughly 250,000 clones, around 93% of them seen once.

The sample taken for sequencing was PBMCs or T cells enriched from blood (not recorded which). This TCR was sampled from a human donor in a cohort exposed to, infected with or recovered from COVID-19 (not recorded which). The donor label of this sample is uncertain. V and J are TRBV3-1 (or the pseudogene TRBV3-2) and TRBJ1-2; D is possibly TRBD1 (6 bases). This CDR3 reads CASSQNRQAQYGYTF. CDR3 in DNA: TGTGCCAGCAGCCAGAATAGACAGGCTCAATATGGCTACACCTTC.